The clone carrying this TCR beta chain was observed at least ten times. What it recognizes is unknown. Authors of the study amplified TCR beta CDR3 regions from RNA transcripts. Carried out on the TCR CDR3, a first-round RT-PCR used the HTBI primer set. MiXCR was run by TCRdb on the multiplex PCR reads, yielding one entry per CDR3 protein. This table has about 480,000 distinct CDR3 sequences, around an eighth appearing once. Over 18 months, lack of ophthalmopathy progression marked Graves' hyperthyroidism as stable. The CDR3 has 15 amino acids. Germline loops: CDR1 MNHNS, CDR2 SASEGT. Trimming stripped 1 base from V and 3 bases from J, with 10 bases between. This specimen comes from a study of T cells in Graves' hyperthyroidism and ophthalmopathy. Study conclusions and caveats: Researchers found most expanded thyroid clonotypes above 0.001 in blood as well. Using 13 V-J features, a model discriminated ophthalmopathy from stable hyperthyroidism.

The chain recombines TRBV6-1 with TRBJ2-1; perhaps TRBD1 as D (5 bases). The source of this sequence is a woman under 30 with Graves' hyperthyroidism. Sequenced: blood. This CDR3 reads CASSEGTLYYNEQFF. CDR3 in DNA: TGTGCCAGCAGTGAAGGGACACTGTACTACAATGAGCAGTTCTTC.